Presented here are 9 T cell receptor beta chains from one specimen sequenced in a study of T-cell memory formation after mild COVID-19. TCRdb used MiXCR to reprocess the 5' RACE reads, holding one entry per CDR3 protein. The sample contains approximately 410,000 distinct CDR3 sequences, more than 20% of which appear only once. Sequencing was performed on PBMCs or a T cell subset sorted from them (not recorded which). The receptors here all came from an adult woman who had mild COVID-19 (a few samples of this study predate the infection). Cell type and time point are not known.

This clonotype was counted at least ten times. The J gene is TRBJ2-7, the V gene TRBV3-1, with D unclear. Germline V gene sequence: CDR1 LGHDT, CDR2 YNNKEL (reference sequence). This CDR3 comprises 13 residues. V was trimmed by 0 bases and J by 2 bases, leaving 5 bases between them. CDR3 nucleotides: TGTGCCAGCAGCCAAGATACCACCTACGAGCAGTACTTC. Translation gives CASSQDTTYEQYF.

This clonotype was found many times. The V call is TRBV12-3 or TRBV12-4, the J call TRBJ2-1, with 7 bases matching TRBD2. The CDR3 is made up of 16 amino acids. V lost 5 bases, J lost 4 bases, and 11 bases stayed unmatched. CDR3 loop: CASSPGLGGIYNEQFF. Written as DNA, the CDR3 is TGTGCCAGCAGTCCCGGACTAGGCGGAATTTACAATGAGCAGTTCTTC.

In its sample, this clonotype was seen a few times. Germline is not matched at one junction end, which may reflect a read error. This chain connects TRBV6-2 or TRBV6-3 to TRBJ2-4, with D hard to call. The CDR3 totals 16 residues. Germline CDR1 MNHEY, CDR2 SVGEGT. CDR3 bases: TGTGCCAGCAGTTACTATCCCCGAGCTTACGAAAACACTCAGTACTTC. Its protein product is CASSYYPRAYENTQYF.

This chain links TRBV12-3 or TRBV12-4 with TRBJ1-6; possibly TRBD1 for D (5 bases). The CDR3 has 18 residues. The V end lost 0 bases, the J end lost 8 bases, and 20 bases lay between the germline ends. Here the CDR3 DNA reads TGTGCCAGCAGTTTAGCGCATTCCGGGGGTTCCGCCTATTCACCCCTCCACTTT. Residues: CASSLAHSGGSAYSPLHF.

This clonotype was counted between two and nine times. The rearrangement uses TRBV4-2 and TRBJ2-5; 9 bases line up with TRBD2. The V segment lost 4 bases and the J segment 2 bases; nucleotides outside the gene matches: 14. The CDR3 length is 18 residues. Germline values: CDR1 LGHNA, CDR2 YNFKEQ. CDR3 sequence (DNA): TGTGCCAGCAGCCCACGGGCTAGCGGGGACCCCAGGCAAGAGACCCAGTACTTC. Protein: CASSPRASGDPRQETQYF.

This clonotype turned up a few times. The V call is TRBV11-2, the J call TRBJ2-2; D call uncertain. CDR1 SGHAT and CDR2 FQNNGV come from the germline V gene. Trimming left V 2 bases short and J 5 bases short, with 6 bases between. This CDR3 has 13 amino acids. CDR3 sequence reads: CASSLMGTGELFF. DNA of the CDR3: TGTGCCAGCAGCTTAATGGGGACCGGGGAGCTGTTTTTT.

The chain carries TRBV7-9 and TRBJ2-4; 10 bases are a match to TRBD2. CDR3 length: 12 residues. Losses at the gene ends were 5 bases for V and 16 bases for J; bases not matched to a gene: 8. Germline V gives CDR1 SEHNR, CDR2 FQNEAQ (reference sequence). CDR3: CASSPDSGRTYF. Written as DNA, the CDR3 is TGTGCCAGCAGCCCTGATAGCGGGAGGACTTACTTC.

V gene TRBV7-3 combines with J gene TRBJ1-2, with 8 bases aligning to TRBD1. CDR1 and CDR2 (germline): SGHTA, FQGTGA. The CDR3 has 14 residues. The V segment lost 3 bases and the J segment 8 bases; nucleotides outside the gene matches: 8. CDR3 coding DNA: TGTGCCAGCAGCTTGGCTTCAGGGGGCAAGGGCTACACCTTC. It codes for CASSLASGGKGYTF.

This clonotype showed up just a few times. This chain links TRBV7-9 with TRBJ2-1; D gene unclear. V was trimmed by 4 bases and J by 5 bases, leaving 15 bases between them. The CDR3 has 15 residues. The germline V gene encodes CDR1 SEHNR and CDR2 FQNEAQ (reference sequence). DNA for the CDR3: TGTGCCAGCAGCTCCAACTCGGACGGTCACAATGAGCAGTTCTTC. Translated, it gives CASSSNSDGHNEQFF.